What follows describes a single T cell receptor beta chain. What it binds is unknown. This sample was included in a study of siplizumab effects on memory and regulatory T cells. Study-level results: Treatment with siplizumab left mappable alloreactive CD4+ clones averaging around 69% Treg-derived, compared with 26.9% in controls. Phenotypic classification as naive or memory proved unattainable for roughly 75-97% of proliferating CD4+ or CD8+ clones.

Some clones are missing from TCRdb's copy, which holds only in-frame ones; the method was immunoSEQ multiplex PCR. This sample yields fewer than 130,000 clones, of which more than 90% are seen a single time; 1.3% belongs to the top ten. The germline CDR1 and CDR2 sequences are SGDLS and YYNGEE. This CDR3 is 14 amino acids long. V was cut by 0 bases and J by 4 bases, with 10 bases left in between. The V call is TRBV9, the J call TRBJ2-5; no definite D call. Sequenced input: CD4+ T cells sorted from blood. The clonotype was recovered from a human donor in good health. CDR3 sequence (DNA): TGTGCCAGCAGCGTAGGGGGTAGCAGAGAGACCCAGTACTTC. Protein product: CASSVGGSRETQYF.